This T cell receptor (beta chain) was retrieved from a study of blood T cell repertoires in COVID-19. Overall study context: PBMCs, B-cell-depleted T cells, or T cells provided the cDNA or gDNA that made up the material.

Some clones are missing from TCRdb's copy, which holds only in-frame ones; the method was immunoSEQ multiplex PCR. Of 170,000 or so clones listed, approximately 88% are singletons. While infection was still active, Seattle patients were enrolled and then followed longitudinally. From germline, CDR1 is MNHNY and CDR2 SVGAGI (reference sequence). This CDR3 region has 14 residues. V shed 7 bases and J shed 1 base, with 13 bases lying between them. What was sequenced was peripheral blood. This TCR came from a woman in her thirties or forties with COVID-19, enrolled during active disease. The V gene is TRBV6-6, the J gene TRBJ1-2; D is ambiguous. The CDR3 DNA follows: TGTGCCAGCAAAAAGGAAGGGAGTAACTATGGCTACACCTTC. Its translation: CASKKEGSNYGYTF.